This TCR beta chain was documented in a study of blood T cell repertoires in COVID-19. This clone came up once. The germline gives CDR1 GTSNPN, CDR2 SVGIG (reference sequence). The length of the CDR3 is 15 residues. The J segment lost 0 bases and the V segment lost 7 bases, leaving 9 bases of the junction unmatched. Clones were sequenced by immunoSEQ multiplex PCR, and TCRdb holds only the in-frame ones, with some missing. The table includes about 130,000 clones, roughly 80% detected once. The clonotype was recovered from a man in his thirties or forties who had recovered from COVID-19. J is TRBJ2-1 and V is TRBV30; 7 bases line up with TRBD2. Sample: PBMCs or T cells enriched from blood (not recorded which). CDR3 in amino acids: CAFKRGLSSYNEQFF. The CDR3 DNA reads as TGTGCCTTTAAGCGGGGACTGAGCTCCTACAATGAGCAGTTCTTC. Using reference TRBV30 and TRBJ2-1 for the parts outside the CDR3, the full variable domain is SQTIHQWPATLVQPVGSPLSLECTVEGTSNPNLYWYRQAAGRGLQLLFYSVGIGQISSEVPQNLSASRPQDRQFILSSKKLLLSDSGFYLCAFKRGLSSYNEQFFGPGTRLTVL.